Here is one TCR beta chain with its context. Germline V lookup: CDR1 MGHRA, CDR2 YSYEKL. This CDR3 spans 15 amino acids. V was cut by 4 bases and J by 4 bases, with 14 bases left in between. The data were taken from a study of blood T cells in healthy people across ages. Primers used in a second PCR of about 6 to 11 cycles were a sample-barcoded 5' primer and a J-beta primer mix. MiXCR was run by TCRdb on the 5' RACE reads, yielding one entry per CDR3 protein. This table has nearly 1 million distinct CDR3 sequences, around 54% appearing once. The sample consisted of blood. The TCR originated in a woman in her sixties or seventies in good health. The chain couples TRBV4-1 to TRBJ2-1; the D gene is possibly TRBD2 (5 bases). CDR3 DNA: TGCGCCAGCAGCCCGTTAGGACTCGATTACAATGAGCAGTTCTTC. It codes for CASSPLGLDYNEQFF.